One and the same sample provided the 21 T cell receptor beta chains below, sequenced in a study of shared clonotypes between healthy human individuals. TCRdb keeps only in-frame clones here, not all; method: immunoSEQ multiplex PCR. Among 650,000 to 800,000 clones listed, about two thirds were seen once. Input material: memory CD4+ T cells sorted from blood. The sample's subset: CD45RA-negative fraction. All receptors come from a woman aged 25 to 39 in good health.

The V gene is TRBV9, the J gene TRBJ2-7; TRBD2 agrees at 8 bases. Per germline, CDR1 SGDLS and CDR2 YYNGEE. The J segment lost 2 bases and the V segment lost 1 base, leaving 8 bases of the junction unmatched. The CDR3 loop spans 16 amino acids. The CDR3 DNA reads TGTGCCAGCAGCGTATCGTGGCGGGAGGTTCCCTACGAGCAGTACTTC. Protein product: CASSVSWREVPYEQYF.

This sequence joins TRBV7-9 and TRBJ2-6, with 7 bases aligning to TRBD1. The CDR3 consists of 16 residues. Germline V gene lookup returns CDR1 SEHNR and CDR2 FQNEAQ (reference sequence). The J segment lost 0 bases and the V segment lost 2 bases, leaving 1 base of the junction unmatched. CDR3 in amino acids: CASSLSGGSGANVLTF. The CDR3 coding sequence is TGTGCCAGCAGCTTATCAGGGGGCTCTGGGGCCAACGTCCTGACTTTC. The whole variable domain, filled in from reference TRBV7-9 and TRBJ2-6, reads DTGVSQNPRHKITKRGQNVTFRCDPISEHNRLYWYRQTLGQGPEFLTYFQNEAQLEKSRLLSDRFSAERPKGSFSTLEIQRTEQGDSAMYLCASSLSGGSGANVLTFGAGSRLTVL.

The chain carries TRBV15 and TRBJ2-1; D unclear. Germline CDR1 LNHNV, CDR2 YYDKDF (reference sequence). Trimming cost V 0 bases and J 4 bases, with 16 bases left between them. The CDR3 totals 17 residues. CDR3 DNA sequence: TGTGCCACCAGCAGAGATGTGGGTAGCCTCTTGTACAATGAGCAGTTCTTC. Translating it yields CATSRDVGSLLYNEQFF.

This chain connects TRBV5-1 to TRBJ1-1; D possibly corresponds to TRBD1 (6 bases). The CDR3 is 15 amino acids. The V end lost 0 bases, the J end lost 3 bases, and 12 bases lay between the germline ends. Germline V gene data show CDR1 as SGHRS and CDR2 as YFSETQ. The CDR3 DNA reads as TGCGCCAGCAGCTTGGAGGGAAACAGGGACACTGAAGCTTTCTTT. It is translated as CASSLEGNRDTEAFF. Looking up the rest from reference TRBV5-1 and TRBJ1-1 gives the full variable domain: KAGVTQTPRYLIKTRGQQVTLSCSPISGHRSVSWYQQTPGQGLQFLFEYFSETQRNKGNFPGRFSGRQFSNSRSEMNVSTLELGDSALYLCASSLEGNRDTEAFFGQGTRLTVV.

Comment on this clone: The same CDR3 can be traced to other DNA sequences in this sample. The J gene is TRBJ2-6, the V gene TRBV19; D gene uncertain. This CDR3 spans 14 amino acids. Trimming removed 4 bases at V and 0 bases at J, with 4 bases between. From germline, CDR1 is LNHDA and CDR2 SQIVND (reference sequence). The chain's CDR3 is CASSTNSGANVLTF. In DNA, the CDR3 is TGTGCCAGTAGTACGAACTCTGGGGCCAACGTCCTGACTTTC.

The chain recombines TRBV28 with TRBJ2-5; 7 bases are a match to TRBD2. The CDR3 extends over 17 amino acids. Looked up from germline, CDR1 is MDHEN and CDR2 is SYDVKM. V gave up 7 bases and J gave up 5 bases; unmatched junction bases: 19. The CDR3 DNA reads TGTGCCAGCACCGATCCGCGCGGGGGAAAGGGTCGGGAGACCCAGTACTTC. This gives the protein CASTDPRGGKGRETQYF.

Points on this clone: Other DNA sequences in this sample translate to the same CDR3. V is TRBV14 and J is TRBJ2-1; D ambiguous. The germline CDR1 and CDR2 sequences are SGHDN and FVKESK. The V end was cut by 1 base, the J end by 4 bases, with 5 bases between. The CDR3 sequence is 13 residues long. The CDR3 DNA follows: TGTGCCAGCAGCCAAGTAAGATACAATGAGCAGTTCTTC. This translates into CASSQVRYNEQFF.

The CDR3 loop is CASSTGGYGEQFF. The CDR3, as DNA: TGTGCCAGCAGCACGGGGGGGTACGGTGAGCAGTTCTTC. The genes are TRBV11-2 and TRBJ2-1, with 8 bases lining up with TRBD2. V lost 5 bases, J lost 9 bases, and 6 bases stayed unmatched. The length of the CDR3 is 13 residues. The germline V gene encodes CDR1 SGHAT and CDR2 FQNNGV.

The chain uses TRBV5-1 and TRBJ2-5; perhaps TRBD1 as D (6 bases). This CDR3 contains 14 residues. The germline gives CDR1 SGHRS, CDR2 YFSETQ. The ends were cut back, 0 bases at V and 5 bases at J, with 11 bases in the middle. The chain's CDR3 is CASSLGGGEETQYF. The CDR3 DNA sequence: TGCGCCAGCAGCTTGGGAGGGGGTGAGGAGACCCAGTACTTC.

The rearrangement joins TRBV9 to TRBJ1-2; TRBD1 aligns across 7 bases. Germline assignment: CDR1 SGDLS and CDR2 YYNGEE. CDR3 length: 16 residues. The J segment lost 5 bases and the V segment lost 0 bases, leaving 10 bases of the junction unmatched. The DNA of the CDR3 is TGTGCCAGCAGCGTAGCTGGGGCAGGGGGACAATATGGCTACACCTTC. Protein sequence: CASSVAGAGGQYGYTF.

The genes are TRBV11-2 and TRBJ2-1, with a weak D call TRBD1 (7 bases). Trimming removed 3 bases from V and 9 bases from J, with 12 bases in between. The germline gives CDR1 SGHAT, CDR2 FQNNGV. The CDR3 length is 13 residues. The chain's CDR3 is CASSLTRGVEQFF. CDR3 bases: TGTGCCAGCAGCTTGACCAGGGGGGTTGAGCAGTTCTTC.

V and J are TRBV28 and TRBJ1-5; 8 bases line up with TRBD1. Trimming took 3 bases from V and 8 from J; bases not matched to a gene: 6. The CDR3 extends over 14 amino acids. CDR1 MDHEN and CDR2 SYDVKM come from the germline V gene. The chain's CDR3 is CASSLSGGKEPQHF. The CDR3, as DNA: TGTGCCAGCAGTTTGTCAGGGGGCAAGGAGCCCCAGCATTTT.

This clone showed up just a few times. The chain recombines TRBV18 with TRBJ2-7; D not certain. The V and J ends lost 6 bases and 6 bases respectively, with 9 bases between them. The CDR3 runs to 11 residues. Germline CDR1 and CDR2: KGHSH and LQKENI. CDR3 sequence reads: CASSQSLEQYF. Written as DNA, the CDR3 is TGTGCCAGCTCCCAGAGCCTCGAGCAGTACTTC.

The sample holds many counts of this clone. Within the sample, other DNA sequences also encode this same CDR3. The genes are TRBV5-1 and TRBJ2-5; 7 bases are a match to TRBD1. V dropped 0 bases and J dropped 4; count of bases not matched to a gene: 3. From germline, CDR1 is SGHRS and CDR2 YFSETQ. This CDR3 comprises 14 residues. The CDR3 DNA is TGCGCCAGCAGCTTGGGAGGGGGCGCAGAGACCCAGTACTTC. It codes for CASSLGGGAETQYF.

The chain is built from TRBV5-4 and TRBJ2-5, with 9 positions matching TRBD1. The germline gives CDR1 SGHNT, CDR2 YYREEE (reference sequence). This CDR3 spans 16 amino acids. The ends lost 4 bases at V and 4 bases at J; junction bases unmatched: 11. The CDR3 DNA sequence: TGTGCCAGCAGCCCCCGGGGGTACAGGGGGCTAGAGACCCAGTACTTC. As protein: CASSPRGYRGLETQYF.

DNA for the CDR3: TGTGCCAGCAGCTTGGGACAGCCCGGAGATACGCAGTATTTT. This translates into CASSLGQPGDTQYF. The rearrangement uses TRBV7-9 and TRBJ2-3, with TRBD1 matching 7 bases. The CDR3 contains 14 residues. The V segment lost 3 bases and the J segment 5 bases; nucleotides outside the gene matches: 5. Germline assignment: CDR1 SEHNR and CDR2 FQNEAQ (reference sequence).

This clone is classed as medium-sized (0.01 to 0.1%). This chain links TRBV30 with TRBJ2-1; 8 nucleotides agree with TRBD2. This CDR3 region has 16 residues. Germline V gene lookup returns CDR1 GTSNPN and CDR2 SVGIG (reference sequence). The V segment lost 3 bases and the J segment 10 bases; nucleotides outside the gene matches: 17. The CDR3 bases are TGTGCCTGGAGAGGGAAGGGGCTAGCGGGTATTGGGGAGCAGTTCTTC. It codes for CAWRGKGLAGIGEQFF.

In its sample, this clone was seen a few times. This chain uses TRBV10-3 with TRBJ1-1; tentatively, D is TRBD1 (5 bases). The ends were cut back, 10 bases at V and 3 bases at J, with 18 bases in the middle. There are 14 residues in the CDR3. Germline V gene data show CDR1 as ENHRY and CDR2 as SYGVKD. The CDR3 sequence is CATGRGATYTEAFF. The CDR3 region has the DNA TGTGCCACCGGGAGGGGTGCGACGTACACTGAAGCTTTCTTT.

As for this clone: Other nucleotide sequences from this sample produce the same CDR3. The chain joins TRBV7-2 to TRBJ2-7; 7 bases are a match to TRBD1. The V gene's germline CDR1 is SGHTA and CDR2 FQGNSA. Trimming at V came to 4 bases and at J to 4 bases, leaving 7 bases not matched to a gene. The CDR3 is 14 amino acids. In DNA, the CDR3 is TGTGCCAGCAGCTACCAACGGGACAGTTACGAGCAGTACTTC. It yields the protein CASSYQRDSYEQYF.

CDR3 protein: CASSPGPNNYEQYF. Here the CDR3 DNA reads TGTGCCAGCAGCCCGGGACCAAACAACTACGAGCAGTACTTC. The chain links TRBV7-2 to TRBJ2-7, with D perhaps matching TRBD1 or TRBD2 (5 bases each). The germline V and J ends were trimmed by 5 bases and 3 bases, with 14 bases remaining between them. Germline-derived CDR1 and CDR2 are SGHTA and FQGNSA. CDR3 size: 14 residues.

On this clone: Other DNA variants within this sample encode the same CDR3. The chain couples TRBV7-2 to TRBJ1-5, with 7 bases lining up with TRBD1. CDR3 size: 13 residues. Germline V CDR1 and CDR2: SGHTA, FQGNSA. V trimming: 5 bases; J trimming: 5 bases; junction bases outside the gene matches: 3. CDR3 nucleotides: TGTGCCAGCAGCCGGACAGGTCATCAGCCCCAGCATTTT. This encodes CASSRTGHQPQHF.